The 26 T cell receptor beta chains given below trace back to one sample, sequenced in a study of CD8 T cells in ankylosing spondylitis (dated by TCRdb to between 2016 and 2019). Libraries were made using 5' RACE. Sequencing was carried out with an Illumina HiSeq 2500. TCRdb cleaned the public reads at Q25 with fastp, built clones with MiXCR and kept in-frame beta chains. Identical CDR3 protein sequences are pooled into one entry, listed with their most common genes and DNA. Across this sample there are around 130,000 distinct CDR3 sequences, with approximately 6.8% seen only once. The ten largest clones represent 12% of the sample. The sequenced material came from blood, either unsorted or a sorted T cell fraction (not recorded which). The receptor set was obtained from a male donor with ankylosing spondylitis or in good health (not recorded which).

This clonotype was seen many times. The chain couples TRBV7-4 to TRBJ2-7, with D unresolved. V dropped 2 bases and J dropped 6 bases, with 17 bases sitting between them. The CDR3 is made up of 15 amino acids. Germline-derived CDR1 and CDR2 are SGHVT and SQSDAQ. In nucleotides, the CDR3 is TGTGCCAGCAGCTTAAAGGGTGGGCAGTTTTCCGAGCAGTACTTC. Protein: CASSLKGGQFSEQYF.

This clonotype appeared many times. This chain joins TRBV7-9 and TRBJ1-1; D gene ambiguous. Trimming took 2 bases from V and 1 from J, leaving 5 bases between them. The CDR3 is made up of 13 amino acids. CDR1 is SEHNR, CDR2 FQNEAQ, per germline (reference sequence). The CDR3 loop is CASSLIENTEAFF. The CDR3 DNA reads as TGTGCCAGCAGCTTAATAGAGAACACTGAAGCTTTCTTT.

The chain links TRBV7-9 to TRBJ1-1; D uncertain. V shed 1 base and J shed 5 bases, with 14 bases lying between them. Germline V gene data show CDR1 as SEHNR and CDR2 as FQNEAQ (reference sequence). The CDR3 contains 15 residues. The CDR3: CASSLDTISRTEAFF. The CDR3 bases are TGTGCCAGCAGCTTAGACACTATATCACGGACTGAAGCTTTCTTT.

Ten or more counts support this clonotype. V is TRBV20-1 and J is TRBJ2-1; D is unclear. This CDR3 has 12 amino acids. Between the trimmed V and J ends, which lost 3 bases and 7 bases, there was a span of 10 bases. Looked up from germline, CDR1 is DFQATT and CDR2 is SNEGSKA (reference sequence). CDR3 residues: CSASDELNEQFF. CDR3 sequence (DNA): TGCAGTGCTAGTGATGAGTTGAATGAGCAGTTCTTC.

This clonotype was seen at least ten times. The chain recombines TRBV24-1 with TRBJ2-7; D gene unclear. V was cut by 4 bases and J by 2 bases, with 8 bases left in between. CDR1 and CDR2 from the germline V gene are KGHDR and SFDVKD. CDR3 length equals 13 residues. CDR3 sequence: CATSDRVTYEQYF. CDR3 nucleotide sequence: TGTGCCACCAGTGACCGAGTCACCTACGAGCAGTACTTC.

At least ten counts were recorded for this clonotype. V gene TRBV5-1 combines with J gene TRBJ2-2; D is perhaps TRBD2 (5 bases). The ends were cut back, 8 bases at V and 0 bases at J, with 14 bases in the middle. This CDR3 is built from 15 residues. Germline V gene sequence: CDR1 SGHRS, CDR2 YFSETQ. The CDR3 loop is CASRLGRANTGELFF. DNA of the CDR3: TGCGCCAGTCGTCTAGGGCGGGCGAACACCGGGGAGCTGTTTTTT.

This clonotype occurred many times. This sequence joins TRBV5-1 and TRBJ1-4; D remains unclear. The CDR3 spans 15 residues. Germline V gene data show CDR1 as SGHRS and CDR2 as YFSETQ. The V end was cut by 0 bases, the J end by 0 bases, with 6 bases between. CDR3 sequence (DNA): TGCGCCAGCAGCTTGGACCAGACAACTAATGAAAAACTGTTTTTT. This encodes CASSLDQTTNEKLFF. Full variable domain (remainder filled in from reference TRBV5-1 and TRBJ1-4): KAGVTQTPRYLIKTRGQQVTLSCSPISGHRSVSWYQQTPGQGLQFLFEYFSETQRNKGNFPGRFSGRQFSNSRSEMNVSTLELGDSALYLCASSLDQTTNEKLFFGSGTQLSVL.

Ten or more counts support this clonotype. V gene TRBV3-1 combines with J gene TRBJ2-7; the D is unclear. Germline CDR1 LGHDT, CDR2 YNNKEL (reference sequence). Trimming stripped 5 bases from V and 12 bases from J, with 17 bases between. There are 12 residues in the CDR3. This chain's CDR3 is CASSYTAGTPYF. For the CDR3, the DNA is TGTGCCAGCAGCTACACTGCCGGCACGCCGTACTTC.

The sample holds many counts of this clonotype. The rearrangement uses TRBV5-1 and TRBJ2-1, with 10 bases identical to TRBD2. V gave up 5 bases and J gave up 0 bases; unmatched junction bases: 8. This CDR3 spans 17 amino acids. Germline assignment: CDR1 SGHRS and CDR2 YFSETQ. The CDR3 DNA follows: TGCGCCAGCAGTCGATCTAGCGGGGGTTCCTCCTACAATGAGCAGTTCTTC. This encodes CASSRSSGGSSYNEQFF.

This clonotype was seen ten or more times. In DNA, the CDR3 is TGTGCCAGCAGCTTAAGTTCTGGGACAAATCAGCCCCAGCATTTT. Translated, it gives CASSLSSGTNQPQHF. The chain combines TRBV7-2 with TRBJ1-5; the D gene is possibly TRBD1 (6 bases). Trimming pared 2 bases from V and 4 bases from J, leaving 12 bases between. The CDR3 length is 15 residues. Germline values: CDR1 SGHTA, CDR2 FQGNSA.

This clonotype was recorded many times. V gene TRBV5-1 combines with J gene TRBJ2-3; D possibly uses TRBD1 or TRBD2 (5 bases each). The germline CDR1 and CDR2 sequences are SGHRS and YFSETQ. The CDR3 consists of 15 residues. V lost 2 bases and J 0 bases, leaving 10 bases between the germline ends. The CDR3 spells CASSFEGWSTDTQYF. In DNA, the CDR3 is TGCGCCAGCAGCTTCGAGGGGTGGAGCACAGATACGCAGTATTTT.

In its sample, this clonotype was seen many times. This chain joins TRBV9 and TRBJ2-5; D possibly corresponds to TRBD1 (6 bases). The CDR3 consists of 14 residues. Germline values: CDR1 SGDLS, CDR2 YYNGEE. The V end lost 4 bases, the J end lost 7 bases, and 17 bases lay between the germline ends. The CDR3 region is CASSPRDITGTQYF. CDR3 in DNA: TGTGCCAGCAGCCCACGGGACATCACCGGGACCCAGTACTTC.

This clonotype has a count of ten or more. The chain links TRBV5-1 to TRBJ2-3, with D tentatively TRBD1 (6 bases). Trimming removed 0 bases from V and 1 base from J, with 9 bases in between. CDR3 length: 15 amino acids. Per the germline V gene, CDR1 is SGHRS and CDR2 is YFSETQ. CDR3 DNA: TGCGCCAGCAGCTTGGGGACAGCGGGCACAGATACGCAGTATTTT. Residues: CASSLGTAGTDTQYF.

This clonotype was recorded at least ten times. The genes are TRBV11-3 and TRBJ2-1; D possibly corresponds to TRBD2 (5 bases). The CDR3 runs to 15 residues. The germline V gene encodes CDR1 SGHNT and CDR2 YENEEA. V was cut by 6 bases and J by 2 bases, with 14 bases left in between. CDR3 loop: CASSLASGPYNEQFF. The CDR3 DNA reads TGTGCCAGCAGTCTCGCAAGCGGACCCTACAATGAGCAGTTCTTC. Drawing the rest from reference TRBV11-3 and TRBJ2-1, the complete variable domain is EAGVVQSPRYKIIEKKQPVAFWCNPISGHNTLYWYLQNLGQGPELLIRYENEEAVDDSQLPKDRFSAERLKGVDSTLKIQPAELGDSAVYLCASSLASGPYNEQFFGPGTRLTVL.

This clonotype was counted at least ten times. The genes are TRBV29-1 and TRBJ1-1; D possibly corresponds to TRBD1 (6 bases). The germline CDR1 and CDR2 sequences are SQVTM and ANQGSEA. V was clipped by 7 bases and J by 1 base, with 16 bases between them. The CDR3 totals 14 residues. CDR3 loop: CSAQDRRWNTEAFF. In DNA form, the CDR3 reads TGCAGCGCCCAAGACAGGCGATGGAACACTGAAGCTTTCTTT.

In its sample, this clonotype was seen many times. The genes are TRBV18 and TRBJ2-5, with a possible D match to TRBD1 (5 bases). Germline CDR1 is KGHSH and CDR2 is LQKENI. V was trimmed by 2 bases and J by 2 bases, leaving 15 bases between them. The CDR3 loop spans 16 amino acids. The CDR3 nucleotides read TGTGCCAGCTCACCAACAGGTCGGCAGGAGCAAGAGACCCAGTACTTC. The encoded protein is CASSPTGRQEQETQYF.

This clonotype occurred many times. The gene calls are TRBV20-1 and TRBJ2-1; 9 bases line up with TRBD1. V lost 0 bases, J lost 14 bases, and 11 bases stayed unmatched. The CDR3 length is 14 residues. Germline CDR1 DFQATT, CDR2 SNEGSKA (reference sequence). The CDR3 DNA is TGCAGTGCTAGAGATCGCACAGGGGGCGACCCAGAGTTCTTC. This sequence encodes CSARDRTGGDPEFF.

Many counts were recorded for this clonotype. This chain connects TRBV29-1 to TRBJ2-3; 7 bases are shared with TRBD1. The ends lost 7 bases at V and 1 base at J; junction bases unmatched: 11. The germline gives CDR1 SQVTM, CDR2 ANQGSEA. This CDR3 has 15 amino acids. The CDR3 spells CSADERGPGTDTQYF. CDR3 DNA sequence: TGCAGCGCAGACGAGAGGGGGCCCGGCACAGATACGCAGTATTTT.

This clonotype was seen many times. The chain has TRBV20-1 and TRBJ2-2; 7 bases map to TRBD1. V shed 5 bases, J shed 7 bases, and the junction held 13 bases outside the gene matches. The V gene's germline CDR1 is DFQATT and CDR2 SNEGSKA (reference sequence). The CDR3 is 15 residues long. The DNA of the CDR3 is TGCAGTGCTCGACAGGGTAGTTTTGTTGGCGGGGAGCTGTTTTTT. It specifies CSARQGSFVGGELFF.

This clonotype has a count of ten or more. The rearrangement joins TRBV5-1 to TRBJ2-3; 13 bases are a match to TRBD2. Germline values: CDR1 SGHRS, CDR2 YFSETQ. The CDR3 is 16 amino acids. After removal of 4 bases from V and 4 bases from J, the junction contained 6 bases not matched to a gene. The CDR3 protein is CASSKTSGGAADTQYF. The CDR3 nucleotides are TGCGCCAGCAGCAAAACTAGCGGGGGGGCCGCAGATACGCAGTATTTT. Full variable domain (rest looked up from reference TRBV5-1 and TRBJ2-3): KAGVTQTPRYLIKTRGQQVTLSCSPISGHRSVSWYQQTPGQGLQFLFEYFSETQRNKGNFPGRFSGRQFSNSRSEMNVSTLELGDSALYLCASSKTSGGAADTQYFGPGTRLTVL.

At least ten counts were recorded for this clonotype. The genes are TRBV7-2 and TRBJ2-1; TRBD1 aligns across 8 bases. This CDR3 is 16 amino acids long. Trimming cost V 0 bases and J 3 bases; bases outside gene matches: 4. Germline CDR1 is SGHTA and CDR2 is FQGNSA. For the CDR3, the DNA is TGTGCCAGCAGCTTAGCGGGGACAGGAAACTACAATGAGCAGTTCTTC. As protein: CASSLAGTGNYNEQFF.

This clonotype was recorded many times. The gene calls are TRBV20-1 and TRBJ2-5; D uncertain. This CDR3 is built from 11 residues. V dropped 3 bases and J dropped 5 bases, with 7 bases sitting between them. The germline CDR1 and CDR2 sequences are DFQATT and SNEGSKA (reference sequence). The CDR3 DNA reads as TGCAGTGCTAGGAATATGGAGACCCAGTACTTC. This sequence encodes CSARNMETQYF.

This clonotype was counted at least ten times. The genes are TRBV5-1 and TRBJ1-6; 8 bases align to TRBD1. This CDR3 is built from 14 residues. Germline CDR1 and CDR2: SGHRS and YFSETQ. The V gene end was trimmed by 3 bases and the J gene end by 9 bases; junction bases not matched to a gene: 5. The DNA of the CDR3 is TGCGCCAGCAGCTGGTCGACAGGGGCTTCACCCCTCCACTTT. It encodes CASSWSTGASPLHF.

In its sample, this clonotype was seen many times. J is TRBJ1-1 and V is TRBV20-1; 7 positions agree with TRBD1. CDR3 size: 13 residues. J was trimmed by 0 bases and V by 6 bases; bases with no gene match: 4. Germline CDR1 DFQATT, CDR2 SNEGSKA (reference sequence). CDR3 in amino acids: CSATGQVNTEAFF. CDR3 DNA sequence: TGCAGTGCAACCGGACAGGTGAACACTGAAGCTTTCTTT.

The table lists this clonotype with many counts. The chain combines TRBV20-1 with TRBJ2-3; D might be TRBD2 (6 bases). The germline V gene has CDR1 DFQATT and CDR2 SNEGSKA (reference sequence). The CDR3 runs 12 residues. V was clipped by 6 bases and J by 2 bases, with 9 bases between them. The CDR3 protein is CSARGATDTQYF. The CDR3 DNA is TGCAGTGCCCGCGGGGCCACAGATACGCAGTATTTT.

The CDR3 is CASSLMTSGRGGEQFF. The CDR3 nucleotides read TGTGCCAGCAGCTTAATGACTAGCGGGAGGGGCGGTGAGCAGTTCTTC. The V and J genes are TRBV11-2 and TRBJ2-1; 14 nucleotides match TRBD2. CDR3 length: 16 amino acids. The V segment lost 2 bases and the J segment 9 bases; nucleotides outside the gene matches: 6. Per germline, CDR1 SGHAT and CDR2 FQNNGV.